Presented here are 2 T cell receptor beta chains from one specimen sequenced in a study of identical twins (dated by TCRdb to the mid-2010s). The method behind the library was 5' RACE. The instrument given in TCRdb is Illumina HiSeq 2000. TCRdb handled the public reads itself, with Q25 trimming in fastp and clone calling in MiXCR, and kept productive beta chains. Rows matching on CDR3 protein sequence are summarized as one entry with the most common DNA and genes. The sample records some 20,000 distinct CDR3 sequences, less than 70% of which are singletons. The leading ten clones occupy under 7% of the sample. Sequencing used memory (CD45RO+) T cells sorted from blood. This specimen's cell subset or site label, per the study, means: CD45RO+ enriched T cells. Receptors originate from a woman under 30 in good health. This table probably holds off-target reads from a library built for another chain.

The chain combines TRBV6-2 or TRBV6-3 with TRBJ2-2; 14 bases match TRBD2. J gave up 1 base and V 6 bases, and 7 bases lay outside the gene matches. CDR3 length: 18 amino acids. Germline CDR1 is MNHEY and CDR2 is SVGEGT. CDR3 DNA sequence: TGTGCCAGCAGATCCTCCGGGACTAGCGGGGGGAACACCGGGGAGCTGTTTTTT. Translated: CASRSSGTSGGNTGELFF.

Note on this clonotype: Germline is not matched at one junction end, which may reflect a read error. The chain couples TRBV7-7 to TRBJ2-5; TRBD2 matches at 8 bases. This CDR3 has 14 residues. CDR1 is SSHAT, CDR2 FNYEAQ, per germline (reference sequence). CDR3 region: CASSLEAGGETQYF. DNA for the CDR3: TGTGCTAGCAGCTTAGAGGCGGGAGGAGAGACCCAGTACTTC.